This T cell receptor beta chain was recorded in a study of T cell repertoires in ileal Crohn's disease. Here immunoSEQ multiplex PCR was the method, and the copy in TCRdb shows in-frame clones only, minus some. The sample has about 8,400 clones; approximately 80% are singletons. This clone showed up just a few times. Its antigen is undetermined. Study-level results: High-frequency clones were more common in sorted CD8 than CD4 cells. Compared with non-smokers, active smokers at surgery showed more clonal expansions.

The ends lost 1 base at V and 3 bases at J; junction bases unmatched: 11. The germline CDR1 and CDR2 sequences are MNHNS and SASEGT. The CDR3 has 18 residues. The chain is built from TRBV6-1 and TRBJ1-5, with 8 bases lining up with TRBD1. The receptor was derived from an adult with Crohn's disease. Sequencing was done on a sample of ileal tissue. The CDR3 DNA follows: TGTGCCAGCAGTGAAGGATGGTGGGACAGGTCCGACAATCAGCCCCAGCATTTT. Translation: CASSEGWWDRSDNQPQHF.